This T cell receptor beta chain was found in a study of response to subunit inactivated influenza vaccine. The study, taken as a whole, reports: Every seasonal influenza vaccination brings in few new T cells, the authors suggested.

A few counts support this clonotype. As yet, its antigen is unknown. The CDR3 runs to 15 residues. V gave up 4 bases and J gave up 3 bases, with 17 bases separating them. Germline CDR1 and CDR2: SGHRS and YFSETQ. TCRdb called the RT-PCR reads again in MiXCR, with one record for every CDR3 protein. The sample records 700,000 to 800,000 distinct CDR3 sequences, less than 20% being singletons. The source is a man aged 50-60 years who received an inactivated influenza vaccine. The chain combines TRBV5-1 with TRBJ2-7; D might be TRBD1 or TRBD2, each matching 5 bases. The source material was PBMCs from blood, sampled roughly 5 days after vaccination. Here the CDR3 DNA reads TGCGCCAGCAGCCCGGGGTGGGGACCATTCTACGAGCAGTACTTC. Protein product: CASSPGWGPFYEQYF. The full variable domain, in which reference TRBV5-1 and TRBJ2-7 provide the parts outside the CDR3, is KAGVTQTPRYLIKTRGQQVTLSCSPISGHRSVSWYQQTPGQGLQFLFEYFSETQRNKGNFPGRFSGRQFSNSRSEMNVSTLELGDSALYLCASSPGWGPFYEQYFGPGTRLTVT.